The 11 T cell receptor beta chains given below trace back to one sample, sequenced in a study of T-cell memory formation after mild COVID-19. TCRdb re-analysed the 5' RACE reads in MiXCR, keeping a single row per CDR3 protein. Of roughly 86,000 distinct CDR3 sequences listed, about 13% are singletons. The sequenced material came from PBMCs or a T cell subset sorted from them (not recorded which). All receptors come from an adult woman who had mild COVID-19 (a few samples of this study predate the infection). Cell type and time point are not known.

In its sample, this clonotype was seen a few times. The chain uses TRBV2 and TRBJ2-7; a possible D gene is TRBD2 (6 bases). Germline CDR1 is SNHLY and CDR2 is FYNNEI. Trimming shortened V by 5 bases and J by 3 bases, and 11 bases separated the two germline ends. The CDR3 covers 13 residues. The CDR3 loop reads CASSYRGNYEQYF. The CDR3 DNA is TGTGCCAGCAGTTACCGGGGGAACTACGAGCAGTACTTC.

This clonotype came up a few times. This chain links TRBV5-1 with TRBJ1-1, with a weak D call TRBD1 (5 bases). Between the trimmed V and J ends, which lost 4 bases and 1 base, there was a span of 20 bases. This CDR3 is 17 amino acids long. The germline V gene has CDR1 SGHRS and CDR2 YFSETQ. The CDR3 protein is CASSPEGVETWNTEAFF. Here the CDR3 DNA reads TGCGCCAGCAGCCCGGAAGGGGTTGAGACGTGGAACACTGAAGCTTTCTTT.

The gene calls are TRBV2 and TRBJ1-2; D is perhaps TRBD1 (6 bases). Trimming pared 9 bases from V and 6 bases from J, leaving 11 bases between. The germline CDR1 and CDR2 sequences are SNHLY and FYNNEI. CDR3 length: 11 residues. The CDR3 DNA is TGTGCCAGTAAGGAGGGGGATGGCTACACCTTC. This translates into CASKEGDGYTF. Using reference TRBV2 and TRBJ1-2 for the parts outside the CDR3, the full variable domain is EPEVTQTPSHQVTQMGQEVILRCVPISNHLYFYWYRQILGQKVEFLVSFYNNEISEKSEIFDDQFSVERPDGSNFTLKIRSTKLEDSAMYFCASKEGDGYTFGSGTRLTVV.

V and J are TRBV14 and TRBJ2-3; TRBD1 is a possible D gene (6 bases). CDR3 length equals 14 residues. The germline V gene has CDR1 SGHDN and CDR2 FVKESK. V lost 1 base to trimming and J lost 5 bases, with 10 bases between them. CDR3 DNA: TGTGCCAGCAGCCAAGCGTGGGGGCGAGATACGCAGTATTTT. It translates to CASSQAWGRDTQYF.

This clonotype was seen a handful of times. V and J are TRBV5-1 and TRBJ2-3; 8 nucleotides align to TRBD2. The CDR3 is made up of 16 amino acids. The germline CDR1 and CDR2 sequences are SGHRS and YFSETQ. V lost 2 bases, J lost 4 bases, and 9 bases stayed unmatched. The CDR3 bases are TGCGCCAGCAGCTTCATCCGGGAGGGCCCCCCAGATACGCAGTATTTT. Translated: CASSFIREGPPDTQYF.

This clonotype was detected once. The rearrangement links TRBV4-3 to TRBJ2-2, with no clear D. This CDR3 comprises 17 residues. Trimming took 1 base from V and 2 from J, leaving 14 bases between them. The germline V gene has CDR1 LGHNA and CDR2 YSLEER. CDR3 coding DNA: TGCGCCAGCAGCCAAGGGATAGGGTCAGACAACACCGGGGAGCTGTTTTTT. As protein: CASSQGIGSDNTGELFF.

This clonotype was counted many times. V usage is TRBV4-1 and J usage is TRBJ2-5; D is unclear. Trimming shortened V by 1 base and J by 5 bases, and 14 bases separated the two germline ends. Per the germline V gene, CDR1 is MGHRA and CDR2 is YSYEKL. The CDR3 loop spans 15 amino acids. The CDR3 sequence: CASSQVTERGETQYF. The CDR3 DNA is TGCGCCAGCAGCCAAGTAACAGAACGTGGCGAGACCCAGTACTTC.

This clonotype occurred a few times. The rearrangement joins TRBV4-3 to TRBJ2-2; 7 nucleotides line up with TRBD1. Germline trimming cut 0 bases from V and 6 bases from J; bases unmatched to any gene: 7. CDR1 is LGHNA, CDR2 YSLEER, per germline. The CDR3 extends over 16 amino acids. DNA for the CDR3: TGCGCCAGCAGCCAAGATCATTTTACAGGGGCCGGGGAGCTGTTTTTT. This encodes CASSQDHFTGAGELFF.

There are many counts of this clonotype. The chain uses TRBV7-9 and TRBJ2-5; 7 nucleotides match TRBD1. Germline values: CDR1 SEHNR, CDR2 FQNEAQ (reference sequence). Germline trimming cut 3 bases from V and 2 bases from J; bases unmatched to any gene: 3. The CDR3 spans 14 residues. Written as DNA, the CDR3 is TGTGCCAGCAGCTTCCGGGACAGACAAGAGACCCAGTACTTC. Its translation is CASSFRDRQETQYF.

A few counts support this clonotype. The genes are TRBV24-1 and TRBJ2-3; maybe TRBD1 (6 bases). Per germline, CDR1 KGHDR and CDR2 SFDVKD. Trimming pared 0 bases from V and 6 bases from J, leaving 12 bases between. This CDR3 has 15 amino acids. Here the CDR3 reads CATSDLGTREDTQYF. The CDR3 DNA reads as TGTGCCACCAGTGATTTGGGGACAAGGGAGGATACGCAGTATTTT.

This clonotype showed up just once. This chain joins TRBV12-3 or TRBV12-4 and TRBJ2-1; TRBD1 matches 11 bases. The CDR3 is 15 residues long. Germline trimming cut 5 bases from V and 10 bases from J; bases unmatched to any gene: 10. CDR3 region: CASSPRGQGAREQFF. The CDR3 coding sequence is TGTGCCAGCAGTCCGCGTGGACAGGGGGCCAGGGAGCAGTTCTTC.